This T cell receptor (beta chain) originates from a study of T cells after yellow fever vaccination. TCRdb fed the 5' RACE reads into MiXCR, producing one record per CDR3 protein. The repertoire holds about 150,000 distinct CDR3 sequences, with about 6.9% as singletons. The table lists this clonotype with many counts. Its antigen is unidentified. Findings and caveats of the study: Most primary-vaccination clones reappeared after the booster (approximately 97% CD4, about 87% CD8). Abundant clonotypes (contaminants from the bulk population) could be present in FACS-sorted repertoires.

Sequenced here: CD4+ T cells sorted from PBMCs, sampled 10 days after the yellow fever booster vaccination. The source is a man under 40 who received the YFV17D yellow fever vaccine.

CDR3 region: CASSLVYSGMSYEQYF. For the CDR3, the DNA is TGTGCCAGCAGCTTAGTATATAGCGGGATGTCCTACGAGCAGTACTTC. The chain carries TRBV7-2 and TRBJ2-7, with 8 nucleotides matching TRBD2. This CDR3 has 16 residues. The germline V gene encodes CDR1 SGHTA and CDR2 FQGNSA. The J segment lost 1 base and the V segment lost 1 base, leaving 6 bases of the junction unmatched.